One and the same sample provided the 3 T cell receptor beta chains below, sequenced in a study of cytomegalovirus exposure and HLA in healthy donors. 13 Jbeta primers and 60 Vbeta primers were used for the PCR. TCRdb keeps only in-frame clones here, not all; method: immunoSEQ multiplex PCR. Among roughly 90,000 clones listed, around 90% were seen once. The sequenced sample was PBMCs. These receptors were collected from a young man in good health and CMV-seronegative.

This chain uses TRBV2 with TRBJ1-5, with TRBD1 as a possible D gene (6 bases). V dropped 2 bases and J dropped 9 bases, with 11 bases sitting between them. The CDR3 runs 13 residues. CDR1 and CDR2 (germline): SNHLY, FYNNEI. The CDR3 DNA sequence: TGTGCCAGCAGTGAATCTGGGGGCCGGCCCCAGCATTTT. The encoded protein is CASSESGGRPQHF.

The V call is TRBV4-1, the J call TRBJ2-3; no clear D. The V and J ends lost 1 base and 4 bases respectively, with 9 bases between them. Looked up from germline, CDR1 is MGHRA and CDR2 is YSYEKL. The CDR3 covers 14 residues. This chain's CDR3 is CASSQGNSPDTQYF. As DNA, the CDR3 is TGCGCCAGCAGCCAAGGGAATAGCCCAGATACGCAGTATTTT.

The chain recombines TRBV28 with TRBJ1-2; no firm D call. There are 13 residues in the CDR3. In germline, CDR1 is MDHEN, CDR2 SYDVKM. Trimming removed 8 bases at V and 4 bases at J, with 14 bases between. CDR3 bases: TGTGCCAGCGTCGAGGGTGGCAGCTATGGCTACACCTTC. Translating gives CASVEGGSYGYTF.